A selection of T cell receptor beta chains follows, all from one sample in a study of blood T cell repertoires in COVID-19. Only in-frame clones appear in the TCRdb table, and some are missing; sequencing was by immunoSEQ multiplex PCR. There are some 220,000 clones in the sample; 75% to 90% occur only once, and more than 3.5% lies in the top ten. Sequenced material: PBMCs or T cells enriched from blood (not recorded which). The receptors were sampled from a woman in her forties with acute COVID-19. Each CDR3 is given with its conserved first and last residue. The order of the fields is CDR3 DNA, CDR3 protein, J gene, D gene, clone size, V gene. A D gene is named only where the DNA matches it firmly. Rows may omit the clone size; those that give it use once, few, many or a size class.

TGTGCCAGCAGCGCCGGGCCGGGGGGCTTTGGGGTCCATGGCTACACCTTC	CASSAGPGGFGVHGYTF	TRBJ1-2	-	-	TRBV9
TGTGCCAGCAGCCGCCCTACCGGGACTAGCGGGGGGGGTGAGCAGTTCTTC	CASSRPTGTSGGGEQFF	TRBJ2-1	TRBD2	-	TRBV4-2
TGTGCCAGCAGTTCGCCACAGATGAACACTGAAGCTTTCTTT	CASSSPQMNTEAFF	TRBJ1-1	-	-	TRBV6-6
TGTGCCAGCAGCTTAGCGGGGACAGGGTCAACTGAAGCTTTCTTT	CASSLAGTGSTEAFF	TRBJ1-1	TRBD1	-	TRBV7-9
TGTGCCAGCAGTGCGTCGGCAGGGGGAAACACCGGGGAGCTGTTTTTT	CASSASAGGNTGELFF	TRBJ2-2	TRBD1	-	TRBV25-1
TGCGCCAGCGCGGTCGGGGGTGCGAACACCGGGGAGCTGTTTTTT	CASAVGGANTGELFF	TRBJ2-2	-	-	TRBV5-1
TGTGCCACGCTAGATGTCCAGCATAATGGCTACACCTTC	CATLDVQHNGYTF	TRBJ1-2	-	-	TRBV25-1
TGTGCCAGCAGTAGGGCAGGGTTACAGCCCCAGCATTTT	CASSRAGLQPQHF	TRBJ1-5	-	-	TRBV6-2/TRBV6-3
TGTGCCAGCTCCCCCCGATGGGGGGAAAAAAACTATGGCTACACCTTC	CASSPRWGEKNYGYTF	TRBJ1-2	-	-	TRBV7-2
TGTGCCAGTACTCGGAGGTCCACTGAAGCTTTCTTT	CASTRRSTEAFF	TRBJ1-1	-	-	TRBV19
TGTGCCACCAGCAGAGCAGGGAGCAATCAGCCCCAGCATTTT	CATSRAGSNQPQHF	TRBJ1-5	-	few	TRBV15
TGTGCCAGCAGCCAAGCATCTAACTATGGCTACACCTTC	CASSQASNYGYTF	TRBJ1-2	-	once	TRBV3-1/TRBV3-2
TGCGCCAGCAGCTTACACCCCCCACCCGGGGAGCTGTTTTTT	CASSLHPPPGELFF	TRBJ2-2	-	-	TRBV4-3
TGTGCCAGCAGCGGGAGCGGGGGGGCCGGAGAGACCCAGTACTTC	CASSGSGGAGETQYF	TRBJ2-5	TRBD2	-	TRBV13
TGTGCCAGCAGCCCCTCAGGGGGTTTAGGGAATGAGCAGTTCTTC	CASSPSGGLGNEQFF	TRBJ2-1	TRBD1	-	TRBV7-9
TGCGCCAGCAGCTCATCCGGGAGCACGAGCTCCTACAATGAGCAGTTCTTC	CASSSSGSTSSYNEQFF	TRBJ2-1	-	-	TRBV5-1
TGTGCCAGCAGCCAAACCGGGACAGGGAACACTGAAGCTTTCTTT	CASSQTGTGNTEAFF	TRBJ1-1	TRBD1	-	TRBV14
TGTGCCAGCAGCTTCGGGACTAGCGGCCAGGAGACCCAGTACTTC	CASSFGTSGQETQYF	TRBJ2-5	TRBD2	few	TRBV5-6
TGTGCCAGCAGCCCAGACAAGAACGGGGAGCTGTTTTTT	CASSPDKNGELFF	TRBJ2-2	-	-	TRBV7-9
TGTGCCAGCAGCGAGGGGAAAGGAACCCCCTATGGCTACACCTTC	CASSEGKGTPYGYTF	TRBJ1-2	-	-	TRBV9
TGTGCCAGTAGATTCCGGGACAACAATCAGCCCCAGCATTTT	CASRFRDNNQPQHF	TRBJ1-5	-	once	TRBV19
TGCGCCAGCAGCTTGGAACAGGTCGATGGCTACACCTTC	CASSLEQVDGYTF	TRBJ1-2	-	once	TRBV5-1
TGCGCCAGCAGCTTGGACAGTACTAATGAAAAACTGTTTTTT	CASSLDSTNEKLFF	TRBJ1-4	-	-	TRBV5-1
TGTGCCAGCACCCCAGACAGGGGGCCTAGTTACGAGCAGTACTTC	CASTPDRGPSYEQYF	TRBJ2-7	TRBD1	-	TRBV6-2/TRBV6-3
TGTGCCAGTAGCCCCACCTCTACGCCCGAAGGGGTCGGCTACACCTTC	CASSPTSTPEGVGYTF	TRBJ1-2	-	-	TRBV19
TGTGCCAGCAGCCCACCGGACAGGGACCAGCCCCAGCATTTT	CASSPPDRDQPQHF	TRBJ1-5	TRBD1	-	TRBV7-9
TGTGCCAGCAGCTTAGGCCGACGGGGTCTTGTGGGAGGCTACACCTTC	CASSLGRRGLVGGYTF	TRBJ1-2	-	-	TRBV13
TGTGCCAGCAGCCAGATGGGACTAGCCTCCGGGGAGCTGTTTTTT	CASSQMGLASGELFF	TRBJ2-2	TRBD2	-	TRBV9
TGTGCCAGCAGCTTAGGGGAGCGGGGGCGATACAATGAGCAGTTCTTC	CASSLGERGRYNEQFF	TRBJ2-1	TRBD2	once	TRBV11-2
TGCGCCAGCACTCCGGGACAGGCTATGAACACTGAAGCTTTCTTT	CASTPGQAMNTEAFF	TRBJ1-1	TRBD1	-	TRBV10-2
TGTGCCAGCAGCTCTCCAGGGGGCGGAATCTTCATGAACACTGAAGCTTTCTTT	CASSSPGGGIFMNTEAFF	TRBJ1-1	TRBD1	-	TRBV7-6
TGCAGCACCCGGGACTACAAATACAATGAGCAGTTCTTC	CSTRDYKYNEQFF	TRBJ2-1	TRBD2	-	TRBV29-1
TGTGCCAGCAGTTCCCCGGGACAGGGGGACTATGGCTACACCTTC	CASSSPGQGDYGYTF	TRBJ1-2	TRBD1	-	TRBV6-2/TRBV6-3
TGTGCCAGCAGCTGGACAGGGACGAACAGACAGCCCCAGCATTTT	CASSWTGTNRQPQHF	TRBJ1-5	TRBD1	once	TRBV7-8
TGTGCCAGCACTTGGACACTTAGCAATCAGCCCCAGCATTTT	CASTWTLSNQPQHF	TRBJ1-5	-	-	TRBV6-5
TGTGCCAGCAGCCCCGCCACGGGTAGCACAGATACGCAGTATTTT	CASSPATGSTDTQYF	TRBJ2-3	-	-	TRBV3-1/TRBV3-2
TGCGCCAGCAGCTTGGAACAAGCTGGAAACACCATATATTTT	CASSLEQAGNTIYF	TRBJ1-3	-	-	TRBV5-1
TGTGCCAGCAGCTTGGACAGGGTCAACACTGAAGCTTTCTTT	CASSLDRVNTEAFF	TRBJ1-1	-	once	TRBV5-8
TGTGCCAGCAGCTCCAGGGTTGTTGCTTTCTTT	CASSSRVVAFF	TRBJ1-1	-	-	TRBV5-5
TGTGCCAGCTCACCAGATCTCGGGGGGACTTCCTACGAGCAGTACTTC	CASSPDLGGTSYEQYF	TRBJ2-7	TRBD2	-	TRBV18
TGTGCCAGCAGCGTTTATGGAGTCGGGGAGCTGTTTTTT	CASSVYGVGELFF	TRBJ2-2	-	once	TRBV9
TGTGCCAGCAGACAGGGGAACACTGAAGCTTTCTTT	CASRQGNTEAFF	TRBJ1-1	-	once	TRBV2
TGTGCCAGCAGCGTGGGACAGGACACCGGGGAGCTGTTTTTT	CASSVGQDTGELFF	TRBJ2-2	TRBD1	-	TRBV9
TGTGCCAGCAGCCCCGGACTAGCGGGGGCTTACTACAATGAGCAGTTCTTC	CASSPGLAGAYYNEQFF	TRBJ2-1	TRBD2	once	TRBV7-3
TGCGCCAGCAGCTTGAAGGGGACAGGGGGCTATGAGCAGTTCTTC	CASSLKGTGGYEQFF	TRBJ2-1	TRBD1	-	TRBV5-1
TGTGCCAGCAGCGCGCGGGGTAACCCGGGTGAGACCCAGTACTTC	CASSARGNPGETQYF	TRBJ2-5	-	-	TRBV9
TGCGCCAGCAGCCTCCAACCGGGACAGGGAAGCTATGGCTACACCTTC	CASSLQPGQGSYGYTF	TRBJ1-2	TRBD1	-	TRBV5-1
TGTGCCAGCAGCTTAGGGTCGTCGGGTTCTCGCACAGATACGCAGTATTTT	CASSLGSSGSRTDTQYF	TRBJ2-3	-	-	TRBV7-9
TGTGCCAGCTCCCAAGAACAGGGGATGTACGGCTCACCCCTCCACTTT	CASSQEQGMYGSPLHF	TRBJ1-6	TRBD1	-	TRBV18
TGTGCCAGCGCAGGGCCCCCCGGGGAGACCCAGTACTTC	CASAGPPGETQYF	TRBJ2-5	-	-	TRBV9
TGTGCCAGCACCCCGAGGGGGAGGAACACTGAAGCTTTCTTT	CASTPRGRNTEAFF	TRBJ1-1	-	-	TRBV21-1
TGTGCCACCAGTGATCGGACAGGACGGAATGGCTACACCTTC	CATSDRTGRNGYTF	TRBJ1-2	TRBD1	-	TRBV24-1
TGTGCCAGCAGCTTAGATGCTAGGAGGAACACTGAAGCTTTCTTT	CASSLDARRNTEAFF	TRBJ1-1	-	-	TRBV11-3
TGTGCCAGCAGCCCACGCGGGGGGGCAGACAATGAGCAGTTCTTC	CASSPRGGADNEQFF	TRBJ2-1	TRBD2	-	TRBV9
TGTGCCAGTAGTATAGGAACTATTCGGTGGGGCTACACCTTC	CASSIGTIRWGYTF	TRBJ1-2	-	-	TRBV19
TGTGCCAGCAGCCTGACGGGACTAGATGGCAATGAGCAGTTCTTC	CASSLTGLDGNEQFF	TRBJ2-1	TRBD2	once	TRBV3-1/TRBV3-2